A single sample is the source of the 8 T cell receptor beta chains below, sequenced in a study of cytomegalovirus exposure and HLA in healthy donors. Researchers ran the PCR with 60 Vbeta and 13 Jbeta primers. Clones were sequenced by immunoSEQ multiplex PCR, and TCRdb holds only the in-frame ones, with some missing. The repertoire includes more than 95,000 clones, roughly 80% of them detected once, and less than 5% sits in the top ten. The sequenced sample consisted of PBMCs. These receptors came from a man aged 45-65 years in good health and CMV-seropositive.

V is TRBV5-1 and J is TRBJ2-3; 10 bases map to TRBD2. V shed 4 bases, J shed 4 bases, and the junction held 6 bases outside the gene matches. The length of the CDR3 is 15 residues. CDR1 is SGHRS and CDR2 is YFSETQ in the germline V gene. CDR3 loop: CASSTVAGGPDTQYF. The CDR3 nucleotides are TGCGCCAGCAGCACAGTAGCGGGAGGCCCAGATACGCAGTATTTT.

CDR3 sequence reads: CASSQDGSLRGSAEAFF. As DNA, the CDR3 is TGCGCCAGCAGCCAAGACGGTAGCCTAAGGGGGTCGGCTGAAGCTTTCTTT. V gene TRBV4-1 combines with J gene TRBJ1-1; tentative D call: TRBD1 (6 bases). The germline gives CDR1 MGHRA, CDR2 YSYEKL. This CDR3 comprises 17 residues. Trimming took off 0 bases at V and 6 bases at J, with 20 bases between the two ends.

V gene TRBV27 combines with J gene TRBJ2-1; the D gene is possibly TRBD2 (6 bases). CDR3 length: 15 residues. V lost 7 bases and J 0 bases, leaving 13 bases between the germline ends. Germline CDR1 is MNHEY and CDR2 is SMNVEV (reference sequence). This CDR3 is CASTGGGFSYNEQFF. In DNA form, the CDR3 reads TGTGCCAGCACCGGGGGTGGATTCTCCTACAATGAGCAGTTCTTC.

This CDR3 is CASSQGTGYEQFF. For the CDR3, the DNA is TGCGCCAGCAGCCAAGGGACAGGGTATGAGCAGTTCTTC. J is TRBJ2-1 and V is TRBV4-3, with 8 bases lining up with TRBD1. V shed 1 base and J 8 bases; nucleotides not matched to a gene: 1. The CDR3 consists of 13 residues. Looked up from germline, CDR1 is LGHNA and CDR2 is YSLEER.

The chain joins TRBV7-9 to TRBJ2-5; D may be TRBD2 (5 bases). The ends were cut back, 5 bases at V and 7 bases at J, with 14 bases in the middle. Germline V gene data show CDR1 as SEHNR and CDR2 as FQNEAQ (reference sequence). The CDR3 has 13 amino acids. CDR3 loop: CASSTDGVGTQYF. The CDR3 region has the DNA TGTGCCAGCAGCACGGACGGGGTCGGGACCCAGTACTTC.

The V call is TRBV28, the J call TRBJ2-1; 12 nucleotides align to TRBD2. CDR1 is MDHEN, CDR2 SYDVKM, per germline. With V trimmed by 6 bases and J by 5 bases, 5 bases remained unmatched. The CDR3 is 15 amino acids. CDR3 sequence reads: CASSHRTSGNNEQFF. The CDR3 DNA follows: TGTGCCAGCAGCCATCGGACTAGCGGGAACAATGAGCAGTTCTTC.

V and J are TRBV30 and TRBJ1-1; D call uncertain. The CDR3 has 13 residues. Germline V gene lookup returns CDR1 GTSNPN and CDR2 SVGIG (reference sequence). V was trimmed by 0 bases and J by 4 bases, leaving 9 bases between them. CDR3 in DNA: TGTGCCTGGAGTGTAAAGTCGGGCACTGAAGCTTTCTTT. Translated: CAWSVKSGTEAFF.

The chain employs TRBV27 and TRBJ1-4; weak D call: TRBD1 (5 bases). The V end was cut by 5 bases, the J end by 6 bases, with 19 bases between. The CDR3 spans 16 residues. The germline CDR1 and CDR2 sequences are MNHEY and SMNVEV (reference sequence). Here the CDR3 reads CASSPQIGGNYEKLFF. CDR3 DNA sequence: TGTGCCAGCAGTCCCCAGATCGGGGGAAATTATGAAAAACTGTTTTTT. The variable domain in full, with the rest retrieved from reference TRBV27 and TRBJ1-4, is EAQVTQNPRYLITVTGKKLTVTCSQNMNHEYMSWYRQDPGLGLRQIYYSMNVEVTDKGDVPEGYKVSRKEKRNFPLILESPSPNQTSLYFCASSPQIGGNYEKLFFGSGTQLSVL.